The 9 T cell receptor beta chains below come from one sample, sequenced in a study of OX40 agonist ivuxolimab in advanced cancers. Some clones are missing from TCRdb's copy, which holds only in-frame ones; the method was immunoSEQ multiplex PCR. The table lists about 60,000 clones, roughly 84% of them singletons. Sequenced here: CD4+ or CD8+ T cells sorted from blood, sampled in a trial of the OX40 agonist ivuxolimab. Receptor source: an adult with an advanced solid tumor such as melanoma, head and neck, liver or kidney cancer.

The count of this clone is one. The gene calls are TRBV16 and TRBJ1-2; D not resolved. Trimming took 4 bases from V and 8 from J, leaving 8 bases between them. CDR3 size: 11 residues. Germline V gene sequence: CDR1 KGHSY, CDR2 FQNENV. CDR3 sequence: CASSPRIGYTF. As DNA, the CDR3 is TGTGCCAGCAGCCCCAGAATCGGCTACACCTTC.

The chain combines TRBV25-1 with TRBJ1-2; no clear D gene. Germline values: CDR1 MGHDK, CDR2 SYGVNS. The CDR3 sequence is 14 residues long. Trimming stripped 1 base from V and 3 bases from J, with 9 bases between. Here the CDR3 reads CASSELQTHYGYTF. The CDR3 DNA reads TGTGCCAGCAGTGAATTGCAGACACACTATGGCTACACCTTC.

The chain links TRBV18 to TRBJ1-5; D remains ambiguous. The germline CDR1 and CDR2 sequences are KGHSH and LQKENI. Trimming took off 3 bases at V and 6 bases at J, with 12 bases between the two ends. This CDR3 is built from 14 residues. Here the CDR3 DNA reads TGTGCCAGCTCACCGGGAGTGGATGGTCAGCCCCAGCATTTT. Translation: CASSPGVDGQPQHF.

The rearrangement uses TRBV7-6 and TRBJ2-1, with TRBD2 as a possible D gene (5 bases). The CDR3 has 15 amino acids. CDR1 is SGHVS, CDR2 FNYEAQ, per germline. V shed 1 base and J shed 4 bases, with 11 bases lying between them. The CDR3 DNA is TGTGCCAGCAGCTTAGACCCGGGAAGTTACAATGAGCAGTTCTTC. Amino acids: CASSLDPGSYNEQFF.

V usage is TRBV6-5 and J usage is TRBJ2-3, with TRBD1 identical over 10 bases. After removal of 0 bases from V and 7 bases from J, the junction contained 4 bases not matched to a gene. There are 15 residues in the CDR3. CDR1 and CDR2 (germline): MNHEY, SVGAGI. The CDR3 spells CASSYSDRGIYTQYF. The CDR3 DNA reads TGTGCCAGCAGTTACTCGGACAGGGGGATTTATACGCAGTATTTT.

The rearrangement links TRBV7-9 to TRBJ1-2; 10 bases map to TRBD1. Germline V gene lookup returns CDR1 SEHNR and CDR2 FQNEAQ (reference sequence). The V gene end was trimmed by 5 bases and the J gene end by 5 bases; junction bases not matched to a gene: 11. The CDR3 contains 16 residues. CDR3: CASSAGTGVPAYGYTF. CDR3 in DNA: TGTGCCAGCAGCGCGGGGACAGGGGTACCCGCTTATGGCTACACCTTC.

This rearrangement joins TRBV28 to TRBJ2-7; a weak D match, TRBD1 (6 bases). This CDR3 is 15 amino acids long. From germline, CDR1 is MDHEN and CDR2 SYDVKM. Trimming stripped 5 bases from V and 0 bases from J, with 14 bases between. The DNA for the CDR3 is TGTGCCAGCAGTGTGACAGGCCGTAGCTCCTACGAGCAGTACTTC. Translating it yields CASSVTGRSSYEQYF.

The chain recombines TRBV5-4 with TRBJ1-5, with a possible D match to TRBD1 (6 bases). Germline-derived CDR1 and CDR2 are SGHNT and YYREEE (reference sequence). The CDR3 extends over 16 amino acids. V lost 0 bases and J 9 bases, leaving 19 bases between the germline ends. CDR3 region: CASSLGGQTAEWPQHF. CDR3 bases: TGTGCCAGCAGCTTGGGGGGGCAGACCGCGGAGTGGCCCCAGCATTTT.

The DNA for the CDR3 is TGTGCCACCACTACTTCAGGCGACACATCCTACGAGCAGTACTTC. Amino acid sequence: CATTTSGDTSYEQYF. V is TRBV27 and J is TRBJ2-7; the D is unclear. This CDR3 is 15 amino acids long. The V gene lost 10 bases and the J gene lost 1 base, with 20 bases spanning the gap. CDR1 and CDR2 (germline): MNHEY, SMNVEV (reference sequence).